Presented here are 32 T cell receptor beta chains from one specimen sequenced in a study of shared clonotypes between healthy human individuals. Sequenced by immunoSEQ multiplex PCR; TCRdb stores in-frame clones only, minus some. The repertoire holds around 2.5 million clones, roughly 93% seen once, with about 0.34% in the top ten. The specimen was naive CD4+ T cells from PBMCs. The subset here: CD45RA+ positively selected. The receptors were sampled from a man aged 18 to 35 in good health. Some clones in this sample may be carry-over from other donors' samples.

The CDR3 reads CASSLTPPGTSMAGELFF. The DNA of the CDR3 is TGTGCCAGCTCACTCACTCCCCCCGGGACTAGCATGGCCGGGGAGCTGTTTTTT. The gene calls are TRBV18 and TRBJ2-2, with 9 positions matching TRBD2. V lost 4 bases to trimming and J lost 6 bases; unmatched junction nucleotides: 15. Per the germline V gene, CDR1 is KGHSH and CDR2 is LQKENI. This CDR3 is built from 18 residues.

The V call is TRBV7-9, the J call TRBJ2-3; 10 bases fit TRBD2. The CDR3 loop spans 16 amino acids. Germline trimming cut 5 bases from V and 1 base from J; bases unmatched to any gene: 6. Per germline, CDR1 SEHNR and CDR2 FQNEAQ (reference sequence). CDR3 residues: CASSPPGLAGTDTQYF. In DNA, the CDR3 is TGTGCCAGCAGCCCTCCCGGACTAGCGGGCACAGATACGCAGTATTTT. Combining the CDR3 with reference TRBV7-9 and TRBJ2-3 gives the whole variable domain DTGVSQNPRHKITKRGQNVTFRCDPISEHNRLYWYRQTLGQGPEFLTYFQNEAQLEKSRLLSDRFSAERPKGSFSTLEIQRTEQGDSAMYLCASSPPGLAGTDTQYFGPGTRLTVL.

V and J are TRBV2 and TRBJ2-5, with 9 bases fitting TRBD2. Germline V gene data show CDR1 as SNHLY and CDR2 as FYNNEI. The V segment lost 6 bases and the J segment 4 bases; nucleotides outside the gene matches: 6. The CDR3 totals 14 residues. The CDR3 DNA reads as TGTGCCAGCAGGTTTAGCGGGAGTGGAGAGACCCAGTACTTC. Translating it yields CASRFSGSGETQYF.

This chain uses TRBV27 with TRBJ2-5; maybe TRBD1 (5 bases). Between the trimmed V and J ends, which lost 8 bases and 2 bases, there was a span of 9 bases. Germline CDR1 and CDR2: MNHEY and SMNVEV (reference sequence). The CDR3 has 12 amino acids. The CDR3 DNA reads TGTGCCAGCGGGGCGGTACAAGAGACCCAGTACTTC. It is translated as CASGAVQETQYF.

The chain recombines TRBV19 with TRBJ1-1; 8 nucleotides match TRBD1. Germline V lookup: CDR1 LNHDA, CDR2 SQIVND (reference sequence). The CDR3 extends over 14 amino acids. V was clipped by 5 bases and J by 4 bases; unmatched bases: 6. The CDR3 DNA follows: TGTGCCAGTAGTGCCGACAGGGGTAGCACTGAAGCTTTCTTT. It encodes CASSADRGSTEAFF.

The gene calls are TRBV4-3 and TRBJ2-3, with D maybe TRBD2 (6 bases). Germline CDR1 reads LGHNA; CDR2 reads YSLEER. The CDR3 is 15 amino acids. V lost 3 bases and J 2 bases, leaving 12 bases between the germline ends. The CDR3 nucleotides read TGCGCCAGCAGCCATCGACTAGTGGCCACAGATACGCAGTATTTT. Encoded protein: CASSHRLVATDTQYF.

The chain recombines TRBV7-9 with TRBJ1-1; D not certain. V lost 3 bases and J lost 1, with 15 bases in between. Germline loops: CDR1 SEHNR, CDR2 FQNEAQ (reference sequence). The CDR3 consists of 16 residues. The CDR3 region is CASSFIPGQPNTEAFF. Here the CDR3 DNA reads TGTGCCAGCAGCTTTATCCCCGGGCAGCCGAACACTGAAGCTTTCTTT.

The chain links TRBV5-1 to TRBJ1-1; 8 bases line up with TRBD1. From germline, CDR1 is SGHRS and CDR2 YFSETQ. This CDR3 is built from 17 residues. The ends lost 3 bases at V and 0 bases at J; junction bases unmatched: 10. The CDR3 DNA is TGCGCCAGCAGCTGGCCCGGGACAGGACCTATGAACACTGAAGCTTTCTTT. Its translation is CASSWPGTGPMNTEAFF.

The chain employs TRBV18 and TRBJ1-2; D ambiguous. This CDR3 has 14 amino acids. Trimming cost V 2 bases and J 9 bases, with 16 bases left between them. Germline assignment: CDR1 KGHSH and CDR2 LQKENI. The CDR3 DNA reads TGTGCCAGCTCACCAGAGTCTGGCGGAGGAAGCTACACCTTC. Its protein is CASSPESGGGSYTF.

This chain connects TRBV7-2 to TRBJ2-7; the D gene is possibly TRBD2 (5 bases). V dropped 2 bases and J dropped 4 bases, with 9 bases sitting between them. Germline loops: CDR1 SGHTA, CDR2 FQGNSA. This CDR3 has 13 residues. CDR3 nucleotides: TGTGCCAGCAGCTTATTCACGGGATACGAGCAGTACTTC. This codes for CASSLFTGYEQYF.

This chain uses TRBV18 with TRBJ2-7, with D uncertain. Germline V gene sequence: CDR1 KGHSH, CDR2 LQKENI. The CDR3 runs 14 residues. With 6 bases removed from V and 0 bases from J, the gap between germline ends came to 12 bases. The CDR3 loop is CASSLGAASYEQYF. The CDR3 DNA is TGTGCCAGCTCCCTCGGCGCAGCCTCCTACGAGCAGTACTTC. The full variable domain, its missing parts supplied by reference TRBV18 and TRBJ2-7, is NAGVMQNPRHLVRRRGQEARLRCSPMKGHSHVYWYRQLPEEGLKFMVYLQKENIIDESGMPKERFSAEFPKEGPSILRIQQVVRGDSAAYFCASSLGAASYEQYFGPGTRLTVT.

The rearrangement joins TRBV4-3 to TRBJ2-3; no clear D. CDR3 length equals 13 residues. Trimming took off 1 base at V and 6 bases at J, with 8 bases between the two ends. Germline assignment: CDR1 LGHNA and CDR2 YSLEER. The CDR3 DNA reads TGCGCCAGCAGCCAAGCAAAGGATGATACGCAGTATTTT. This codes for CASSQAKDDTQYF.

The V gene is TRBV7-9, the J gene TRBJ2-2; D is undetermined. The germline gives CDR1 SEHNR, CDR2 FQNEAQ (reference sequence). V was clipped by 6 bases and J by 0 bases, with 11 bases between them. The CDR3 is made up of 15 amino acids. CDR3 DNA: TGTGCCAGCAGGCCCGTATGGGCGAACACCGGGGAGCTGTTTTTT. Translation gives CASRPVWANTGELFF.

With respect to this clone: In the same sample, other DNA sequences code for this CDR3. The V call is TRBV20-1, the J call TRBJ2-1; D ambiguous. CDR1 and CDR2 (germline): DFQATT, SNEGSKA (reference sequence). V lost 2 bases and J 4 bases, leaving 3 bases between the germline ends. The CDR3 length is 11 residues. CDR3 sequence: CSARSYNEQFF. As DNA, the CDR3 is TGCAGTGCTAGATCATACAATGAGCAGTTCTTC.

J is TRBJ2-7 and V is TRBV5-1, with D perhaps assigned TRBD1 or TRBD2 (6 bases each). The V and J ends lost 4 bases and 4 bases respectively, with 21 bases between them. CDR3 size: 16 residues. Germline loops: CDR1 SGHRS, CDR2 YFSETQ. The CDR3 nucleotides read TGCGCCAGCAGCACTCAAGGGGGGACGGGGCGGTACGAGCAGTACTTC. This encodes CASSTQGGTGRYEQYF. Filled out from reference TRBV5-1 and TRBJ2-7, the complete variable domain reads KAGVTQTPRYLIKTRGQQVTLSCSPISGHRSVSWYQQTPGQGLQFLFEYFSETQRNKGNFPGRFSGRQFSNSRSEMNVSTLELGDSALYLCASSTQGGTGRYEQYFGPGTRLTVT.

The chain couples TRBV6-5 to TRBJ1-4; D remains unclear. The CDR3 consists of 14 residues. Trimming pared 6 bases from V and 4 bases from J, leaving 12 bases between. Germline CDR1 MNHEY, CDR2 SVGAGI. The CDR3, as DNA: TGTGCCAGCAGCCTGGACCGGATTAATGAAAAACTGTTTTTT. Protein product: CASSLDRINEKLFF.

The CDR3 here is CASSLPLDIQEAFF. The CDR3, as DNA: TGTGCCAGCAGTTTACCACTCGACATCCAGGAAGCTTTCTTT. The chain carries TRBV6-5 and TRBJ1-1, with no clear D. Trimming took off 4 bases at V and 8 bases at J, with 17 bases between the two ends. This CDR3 has 14 residues. Per the germline V gene, CDR1 is MNHEY and CDR2 is SVGAGI.

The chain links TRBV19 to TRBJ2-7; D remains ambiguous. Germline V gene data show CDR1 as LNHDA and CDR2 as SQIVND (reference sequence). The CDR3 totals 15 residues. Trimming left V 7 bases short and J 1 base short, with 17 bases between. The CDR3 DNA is TGTGCCAGTAAACCAAAGCAATCAGTATCCTACGAGCAGTACTTC. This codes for CASKPKQSVSYEQYF.

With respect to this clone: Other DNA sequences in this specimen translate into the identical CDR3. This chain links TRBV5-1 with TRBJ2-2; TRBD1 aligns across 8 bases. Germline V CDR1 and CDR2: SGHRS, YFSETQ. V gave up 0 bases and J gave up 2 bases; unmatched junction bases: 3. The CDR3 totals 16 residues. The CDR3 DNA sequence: TGCGCCAGCAGCTTGGCAGGGGGCGGAAACACCGGGGAGCTGTTTTTT. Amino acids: CASSLAGGGNTGELFF.

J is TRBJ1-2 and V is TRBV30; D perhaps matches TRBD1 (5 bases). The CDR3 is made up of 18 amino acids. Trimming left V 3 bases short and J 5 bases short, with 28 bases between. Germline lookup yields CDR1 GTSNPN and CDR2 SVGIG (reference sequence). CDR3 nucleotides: TGTGCCTGGAGCCGGCAGGGTTTGAGTAAGTTTAGGACATATGGCTACACCTTC. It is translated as CAWSRQGLSKFRTYGYTF.

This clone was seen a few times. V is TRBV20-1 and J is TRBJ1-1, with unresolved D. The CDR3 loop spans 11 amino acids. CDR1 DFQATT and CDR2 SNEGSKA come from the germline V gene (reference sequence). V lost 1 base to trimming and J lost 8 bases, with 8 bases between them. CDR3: CSARGGIEAFF. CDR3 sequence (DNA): TGCAGTGCTAGAGGCGGGATAGAAGCTTTCTTT.

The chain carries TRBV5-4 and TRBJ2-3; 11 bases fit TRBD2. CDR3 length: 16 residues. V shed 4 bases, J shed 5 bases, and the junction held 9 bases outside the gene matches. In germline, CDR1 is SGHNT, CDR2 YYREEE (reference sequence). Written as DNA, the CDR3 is TGTGCCAGCAGCCATACACTAGCGGGAGCTGAAGATACGCAGTATTTT. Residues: CASSHTLAGAEDTQYF.

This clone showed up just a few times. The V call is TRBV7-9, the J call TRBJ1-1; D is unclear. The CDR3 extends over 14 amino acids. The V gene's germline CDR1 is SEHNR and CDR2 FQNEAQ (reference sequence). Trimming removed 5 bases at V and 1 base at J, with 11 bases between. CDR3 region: CASSPRPGNTEAFF. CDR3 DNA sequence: TGTGCCAGCAGCCCCCGGCCGGGGAACACTGAAGCTTTCTTT.

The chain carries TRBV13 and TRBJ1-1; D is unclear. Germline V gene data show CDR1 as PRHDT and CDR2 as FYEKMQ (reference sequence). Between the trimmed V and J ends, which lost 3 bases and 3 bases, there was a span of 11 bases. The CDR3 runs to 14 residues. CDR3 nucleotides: TGTGCCAGCAGCTTCACTATCGGGGACACTGAAGCTTTCTTT. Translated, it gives CASSFTIGDTEAFF. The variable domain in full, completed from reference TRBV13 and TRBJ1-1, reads AAGVIQSPRHLIKEKRETATLKCYPIPRHDTVYWYQQGPGQDPQFLISFYEKMQSDKGSIPDRFSAQQFSDYHSELNMSSLELGDSALYFCASSFTIGDTEAFFGQGTRLTVV.

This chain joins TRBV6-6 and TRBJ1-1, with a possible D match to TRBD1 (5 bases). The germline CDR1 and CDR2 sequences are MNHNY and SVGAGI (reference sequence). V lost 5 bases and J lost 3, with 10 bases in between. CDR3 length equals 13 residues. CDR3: CASSVPGHTEAFF. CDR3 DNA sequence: TGTGCCAGCAGTGTACCAGGGCACACTGAAGCTTTCTTT.

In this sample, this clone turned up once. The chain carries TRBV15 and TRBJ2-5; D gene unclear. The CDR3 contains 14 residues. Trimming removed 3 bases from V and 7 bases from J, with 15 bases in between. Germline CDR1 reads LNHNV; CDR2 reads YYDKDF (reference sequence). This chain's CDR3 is CATSRESLWGTQYF. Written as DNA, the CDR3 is TGTGCCACCAGCAGGGAATCCCTGTGGGGGACCCAGTACTTC.

DNA for the CDR3: TGTGCCTGGGCTATACTAGGTAGAGGCACAGATACGCAGTATTTT. This gives the protein CAWAILGRGTDTQYF. This chain links TRBV30 with TRBJ2-3; tentative D call: TRBD2 (5 bases). CDR1 is GTSNPN and CDR2 is SVGIG in the germline V gene (reference sequence). Trimming removed 5 bases at V and 1 base at J, with 16 bases between. This CDR3 spans 15 amino acids.

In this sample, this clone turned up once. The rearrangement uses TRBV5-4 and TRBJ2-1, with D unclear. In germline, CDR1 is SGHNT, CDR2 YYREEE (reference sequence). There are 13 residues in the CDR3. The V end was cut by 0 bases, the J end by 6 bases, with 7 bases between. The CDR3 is CASSLASTNEQFF. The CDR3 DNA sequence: TGTGCCAGCAGCTTGGCGTCAACCAATGAGCAGTTCTTC.

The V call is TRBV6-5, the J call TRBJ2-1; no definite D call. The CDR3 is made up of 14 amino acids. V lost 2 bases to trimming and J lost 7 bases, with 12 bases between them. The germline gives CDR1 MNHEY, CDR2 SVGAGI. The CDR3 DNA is TGTGCCAGCAGTTACACAATCAATGAGAATGAGCAGTTCTTC. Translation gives CASSYTINENEQFF.

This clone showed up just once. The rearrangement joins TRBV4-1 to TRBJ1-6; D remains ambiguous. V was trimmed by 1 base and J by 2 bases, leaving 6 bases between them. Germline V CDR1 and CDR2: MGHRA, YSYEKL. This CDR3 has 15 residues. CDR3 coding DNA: TGCGCCAGCAGCCAAGTCTTGGCCTATAATTCACCCCTCCACTTT. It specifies CASSQVLAYNSPLHF.

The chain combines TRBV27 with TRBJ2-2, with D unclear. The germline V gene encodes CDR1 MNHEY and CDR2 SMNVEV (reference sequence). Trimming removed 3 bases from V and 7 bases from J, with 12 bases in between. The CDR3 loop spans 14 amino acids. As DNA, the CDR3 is TGTGCCAGCAGTTTGATTGCCTCGGGCGGGGAGCTGTTTTTT. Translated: CASSLIASGGELFF.

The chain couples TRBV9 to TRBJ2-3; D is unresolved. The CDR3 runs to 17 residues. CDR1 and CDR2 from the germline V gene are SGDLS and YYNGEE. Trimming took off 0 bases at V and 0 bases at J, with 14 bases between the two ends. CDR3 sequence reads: CASSVASGTSSTDTQYF. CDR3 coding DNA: TGTGCCAGCAGCGTAGCTTCGGGTACATCGAGCACAGATACGCAGTATTTT.